The rows below give T cell receptor beta chains drawn from one sample of a study of shared clonotypes between healthy human individuals. Using immunoSEQ multiplex PCR, the repertoire was profiled, and TCRdb retains in-frame clones only, with some absent. The repertoire holds about 480,000 clones, with 60% to 80% as singletons. Source material: PBMCs. These receptor sequences come from a woman between 40 and 50 years old in good health. Some clones in this sample may be carry-over from other donors' samples. The CDR3 runs from the conserved cysteine through the conserved F or W. D genes are given only for firm matches. Some rows mark clone size as missing; the rest say once, few, many or name a class of expanded clone.

j_call d_call cdr3_length v_call clone_size cdr3_nt cdr3_aa
TRBJ2-7 . 13 TRBV28 . TGTGCCACCCGTCTTGTAGGATCCTACGAGCAGTACTTC CATRLVGSYEQYF
TRBJ2-1 TRBD1 13 TRBV28 . TGTGCCAGCAGTTGGGACAGCCACAATGAGCAGTTCTTC CASSWDSHNEQFF
TRBJ2-7 . 14 TRBV5-1 . TGCGCCAGCAGCTTGTCCGTGCCTAGCTACGAGCAGTACTTC CASSLSVPSYEQYF
TRBJ2-5 TRBD1 15 TRBV19 . TGTGCCAGTAGTATCCAGGGGGATGGTTCGGAGACCCAGTACTTC CASSIQGDGSETQYF
TRBJ2-3 . 11 TRBV19 few TGTGCCAGTAGGATCGGAGATACGCAGTATTTT CASRIGDTQYF
TRBJ2-2 . 20 TRBV21-1 . TGTGCCAGCAGCAAAGACTCGCTCGGGCTAGCGGGGGCGAACACCGGGGAGCTGTTTTTT CASSKDSLGLAGANTGELFF
TRBJ2-1 TRBD2 15 TRBV7-3 . TGTGCCAGCAGCTTTAGCGGGAGCCAGGGGAATGAGCAGTTCTTC CASSFSGSQGNEQFF
TRBJ1-5 . 13 TRBV19 . TGTGCCAGTAGTCGGAATAGCAATCAGCCCCAGCATTTT CASSRNSNQPQHF
TRBJ2-7 . 14 TRBV11-1 many TGTGCCAGCAGCTACTCGGGGCAGGGGTACGAGCAGTACTTC CASSYSGQGYEQYF
TRBJ2-7 TRBD2 16 TRBV7-8 . TGTGCCAGCAACCAAGGGCGGCTAGCGGGGTCCTACGAGCAGTACTTC CASNQGRLAGSYEQYF
TRBJ2-7 . 14 TRBV4-2 . TGTGCCAGCAGCCTAGGGGACACAGCCTACGAGCAGTACTTC CASSLGDTAYEQYF
TRBJ2-3 . 13 TRBV19 . TGTGCCAGTAGTATGTATAGCACAGATACGCAGTATTTT CASSMYSTDTQYF
TRBJ1-1 . 14 TRBV29-1 . TGCAGCGTAAGGACCCTACAGATGAACACTGAAGCTTTCTTT CSVRTLQMNTEAFF
TRBJ2-6 . 16 TRBV7-3 . TGTGCCAGCAGCTTACAGCCGGGCTCTGGGGCCAACGTCCTGACTTTC CASSLQPGSGANVLTF
TRBJ2-2 . 14 TRBV29-1 . TGCAGCGTTCGGACAGCTCTAAACACCGGGGAGCTGTTTTTT CSVRTALNTGELFF
TRBJ2-3 . 14 TRBV28 . TGTGCCAGCAGTTTCGCGGGAAGTGGAGATACGCAGTATTTT CASSFAGSGDTQYF
TRBJ2-7 . 11 TRBV29-1 once TGCAGCGTTGAGGGCAACTACGAGCAGTACTTC CSVEGNYEQYF
TRBJ2-7 TRBD1 15 TRBV25-1 . TGTGCCAGCAGCCCCTCCGGGACAGCAACCTACGAGCAGTACTTC CASSPSGTATYEQYF
TRBJ1-4 TRBD1 14 TRBV28 . TGTGCCAGCAGTTTAAGACAGGGGGGTGAAAAACTGTTTTTT CASSLRQGGEKLFF
TRBJ2-4 . 18 TRBV14 many TGTGCCAGCAGCAAAAGAGTAAGGGACCGTCTAGCCAAAAACATTCAGTACTTC CASSKRVRDRLAKNIQYF